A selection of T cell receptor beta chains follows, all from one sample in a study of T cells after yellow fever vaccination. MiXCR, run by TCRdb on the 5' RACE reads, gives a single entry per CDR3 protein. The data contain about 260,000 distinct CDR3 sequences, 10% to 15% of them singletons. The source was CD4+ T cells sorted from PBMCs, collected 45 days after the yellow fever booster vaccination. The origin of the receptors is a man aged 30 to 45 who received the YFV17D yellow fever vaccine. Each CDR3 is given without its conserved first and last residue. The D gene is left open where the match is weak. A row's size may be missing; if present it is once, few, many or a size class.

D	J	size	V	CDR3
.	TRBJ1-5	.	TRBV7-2	ASSLAGRGNRQPQH
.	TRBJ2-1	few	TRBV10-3	AIRADSQDNEQF
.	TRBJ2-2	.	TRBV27	ASRRSTGELF
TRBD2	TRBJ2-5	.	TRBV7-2	ASRGAGGPRETQY
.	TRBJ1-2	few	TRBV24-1	ATSDFAGTGYT
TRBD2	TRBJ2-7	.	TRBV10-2	ASSEGTSGRKY
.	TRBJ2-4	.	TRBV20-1	SASRVREAKNIQY
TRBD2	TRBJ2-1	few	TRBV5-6	ASSLSLAGAWYNEQF
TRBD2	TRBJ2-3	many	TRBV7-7	ASSLDVAGAGTDTQY
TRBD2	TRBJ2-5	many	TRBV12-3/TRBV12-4	ASSLGGLAGVETQY
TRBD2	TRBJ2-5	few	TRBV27	ASSPGLAARGQETQY
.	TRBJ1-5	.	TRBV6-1	ASRMDGDQPQH
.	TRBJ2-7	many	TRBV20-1	SARSHRYEQY
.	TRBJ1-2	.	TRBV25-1	ASGSARGGYGYT
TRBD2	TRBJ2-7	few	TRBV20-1	SARGRLAGGPREQY
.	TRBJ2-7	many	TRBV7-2	ASSLAQTYEQY
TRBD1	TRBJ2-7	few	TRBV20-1	SAINRDRYSYEQY
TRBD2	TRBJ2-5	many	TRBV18	ASSPGLSQETQY
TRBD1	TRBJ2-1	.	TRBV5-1	ASSQGQSYNEQF
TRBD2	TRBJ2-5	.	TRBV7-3	ASSLSGGRVQETQY
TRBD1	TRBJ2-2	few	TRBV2	ASSGQGFSNTGELF
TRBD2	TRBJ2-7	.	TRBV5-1	ASSRAGEGEQY
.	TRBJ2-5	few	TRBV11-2	ASSLGASETQY
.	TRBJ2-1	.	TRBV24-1	ATSDKDARRGNEQF
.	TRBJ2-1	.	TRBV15	ATSPRGPSYNEQF
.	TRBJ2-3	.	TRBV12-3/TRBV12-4	ASVPGRRVSTDTQY